This paragraph covers one TCR beta chain sequence. Antigen specificity is unknown. The source of the sample is a study of monozygotic twins with cystic fibrosis. Notes on the study in general: Co-twins had the most similar V usage for 13 of 16 pairs, J for 8.

This CDR3 is built from 13 residues. Germline V lookup: CDR1 GTSNPN, CDR2 SVGIG (reference sequence). Trimming took off 0 bases at V and 7 bases at J, with 10 bases between the two ends. The table came from immunoSEQ multiplex PCR; TCRdb's copy has only in-frame clones and leaves some out. The sample lists about 36,000 clones, 84% occurring once. Sequencing input: blood. The clonotype originates from a girl aged 2 to 9 with cystic fibrosis. This sequence joins TRBV30 and TRBJ1-5; tentative D call: TRBD1 (5 bases). The CDR3 reads CAWSVSGRQPQHF. The CDR3 DNA reads TGTGCCTGGAGTGTTTCAGGGAGGCAGCCCCAGCATTTT.